Shown below are 2 T cell receptor beta chains from a single sample sequenced in a study of cytomegalovirus exposure and HLA in healthy donors. The PCR ran on 60 Vbeta and 13 Jbeta primers. The assay was immunoSEQ multiplex PCR, and TCRdb's table has in-frame clones only and misses some. Of 190,000 or so clones detected, around 86% appear once; the ten largest clones hold around 1.5%. The specimen was PBMCs. The receptors come from a man aged 45-65 years in good health and CMV-seronegative.

This chain uses TRBV2 with TRBJ1-6; 11 bases align to TRBD1. The CDR3 loop spans 15 amino acids. With 6 bases clipped from V and 7 bases from J, the junction kept 5 bases outside the gene matches. Germline V gene lookup returns CDR1 SNHLY and CDR2 FYNNEI. CDR3 residues: CASRGQGAPNSPLHF. The CDR3 bases are TGTGCCAGCAGAGGACAGGGGGCGCCCAATTCACCCCTCCACTTT.

The rearrangement uses TRBV2 and TRBJ2-5, with TRBD2 as a possible D gene (6 bases). V was cut by 4 bases and J by 3 bases, with 12 bases left in between. Per germline, CDR1 SNHLY and CDR2 FYNNEI. The length of the CDR3 is 14 residues. CDR3: CASSAPSAKETQYF. The CDR3 DNA sequence: TGTGCCAGCAGTGCCCCTAGCGCAAAAGAGACCCAGTACTTC.